This passage covers 8 T cell receptor beta chains from one sample sequenced in a study of blood T cell repertoires in COVID-19. Sequencing used immunoSEQ multiplex PCR; TCRdb keeps in-frame clones, though not all of them. The sample lists fewer than 350,000 clones; around 85% were seen once. The specimen was PBMCs or T cells enriched from blood (not recorded which). Receptors originate from a woman between 25 and 40 years old who had been exposed to COVID-19.

The V gene is TRBV10-2, the J gene TRBJ1-1; TRBD1 aligns across 7 bases. This CDR3 is built from 14 residues. Germline-derived CDR1 and CDR2 are WSHSY and SAAADI. The V and J ends lost 7 bases and 0 bases, in that order; junction bases with no gene match: 5. The DNA for the CDR3 is TGCGCCAGCACCCGGGACAGTCTGAACACTGAAGCTTTCTTT. It codes for CASTRDSLNTEAFF.

The V and J genes are TRBV28 and TRBJ2-5; D gene uncertain. The CDR3 contains 13 residues. CDR1 and CDR2 from the germline V gene are MDHEN and SYDVKM. Deletions cut 2 bases from V and 3 bases from J, with 7 bases between. The CDR3 here is CASSLTSKETQYF. The CDR3 DNA reads as TGTGCCAGCAGTTTAACCAGTAAAGAGACCCAGTACTTC.

This chain joins TRBV27 and TRBJ1-6, with unresolved D. V lost 6 bases and J 10 bases, leaving 10 bases between the germline ends. CDR1 MNHEY and CDR2 SMNVEV come from the germline V gene (reference sequence). The CDR3 is made up of 12 amino acids. For the CDR3, the DNA is TGTGCCAGCAGCCCCTTGAGATCACCCCTCCACTTT. Protein: CASSPLRSPLHF.

The count of this clone is one. The rearrangement joins TRBV9 to TRBJ1-1; 8 bases match TRBD1. The CDR3 extends over 16 amino acids. Germline V CDR1 and CDR2: SGDLS, YYNGEE. After removal of 4 bases from V and 0 bases from J, the junction contained 8 bases not matched to a gene. The chain's CDR3 is CASSLGTGLMNTEAFF. In DNA form, the CDR3 reads TGTGCCAGCAGCCTCGGGACAGGCCTCATGAACACTGAAGCTTTCTTT.

The V gene is TRBV25-1, the J gene TRBJ2-1; 8 positions agree with TRBD1. Germline lookup yields CDR1 MGHDK and CDR2 SYGVNS. J was trimmed by 4 bases and V by 5 bases; bases with no gene match: 4. The CDR3 sequence is 14 residues long. This CDR3 is CASSHGTGYNEQFF. The CDR3 coding sequence is TGTGCCAGCAGTCATGGGACAGGTTACAATGAGCAGTTCTTC.

To note about this clone: In the same sample, other DNA sequences code for this CDR3. The rearrangement links TRBV25-1 to TRBJ1-4; unclear D gene. The CDR3 spans 13 residues. CDR1 MGHDK and CDR2 SYGVNS come from the germline V gene. Trimming took off 8 bases at V and 8 bases at J, with 15 bases between the two ends. CDR3 coding DNA: TGTGCCAGCGGCGGGGTTCTGGGGGAAAAACTGTTTTTT. Translation: CASGGVLGEKLFF.

This clone was recorded only once. The J gene is TRBJ2-3, the V gene TRBV25-1; D gene ambiguous. Germline CDR1 reads MGHDK; CDR2 reads SYGVNS. This CDR3 region has 12 residues. V was trimmed by 4 bases and J by 4 bases, leaving 6 bases between them. The CDR3, as DNA: TGTGCCAGCAGTGGTATTGCAGATACGCAGTATTTT. The encoded protein is CASSGIADTQYF.

V usage is TRBV19 and J usage is TRBJ1-2; D perhaps matches TRBD1 (6 bases). The CDR3 is 11 residues long. Germline V gene lookup returns CDR1 LNHDA and CDR2 SQIVND (reference sequence). Trimming pared 9 bases from V and 7 bases from J, leaving 12 bases between. CDR3 amino acids: CASKDRTGYTF. As DNA, the CDR3 is TGTGCCAGCAAAGACAGGACTGGCTACACCTTC.